This paragraph covers one T cell receptor beta chain sequence. What it binds is not known. The PCR made use of 60 Vbeta and 13 Jbeta primers. The repertoire was sequenced with immunoSEQ multiplex PCR; TCRdb's copy has only in-frame clones and lacks some. The data show approximately 69,000 clones, 66% seen once. This record belongs to a study of cytomegalovirus exposure and HLA in healthy donors. Germline lookup yields CDR1 SGHNT and CDR2 YYREEE (reference sequence). The CDR3 sequence is 13 residues long. V lost 0 bases and J lost 2, with 6 bases in between. Findings of the study overall: Relative to the approximately 680-donor mean, N-insertions were reportedly fewer in an Asian-associated ancestry cluster in a later analysis.

The J gene is TRBJ2-7, the V gene TRBV5-4; D unresolved. The receptor was isolated from a man in his forties in good health and CMV-seropositive. The sequenced material came from PBMCs. The chain's CDR3 is CASSLDRAYEQYF. CDR3 bases: TGTGCCAGCAGCTTGGACCGGGCCTACGAGCAGTACTTC.